The 30 T cell receptor beta chains given below trace back to one sample, sequenced in a study of blood T cell repertoires in COVID-19 (dated by TCRdb to 2020 to 2022). Library method: the immunoSEQ multiplex PCR assay. The clones in this table, taken by TCRdb from immuneACCESS, are in-frame only. Not every clone is retained; where verified, under half of the shortfall comes from an unresolved V gene, and the cause of the rest is unknown. Recorded for this sample are about 91,000 clones; almost 90% of them occurred a single time. The ten biggest clones cover roughly 7.4% of the sample. Sequenced: peripheral blood. The receptors come from an older woman with acute or convalescent COVID-19.

V and J are TRBV3-1 (or the pseudogene TRBV3-2) and TRBJ2-2, with 8 bases identical to TRBD2. Germline V CDR1 and CDR2: LGHDT, YNNKEL (reference sequence). The CDR3 spans 16 residues. Trimming removed 4 bases from V and 6 bases from J; junction bases left unmatched: 10. CDR3 bases: TGTGCCAGCAGCCCTTTCCTTGGTAGCGGGGCCGGGGAGCTGTTTTTT. Its protein is CASSPFLGSGAGELFF.

This clone was counted once. The chain recombines TRBV7-3 with TRBJ2-3; D perhaps matches TRBD1 (6 bases). Trimming took 6 bases from V and 0 from J, leaving 13 bases between them. CDR1 and CDR2 from the germline V gene are SGHTA and FQGTGA. The CDR3 consists of 15 residues. This CDR3 is CASSSGTPSTDTQYF. CDR3 sequence (DNA): TGTGCCAGCAGTTCCGGGACACCTAGCACAGATACGCAGTATTTT.

The CDR3 loop is CASRTTMDRGSRWSYNSPLHF. DNA of the CDR3: TGTGCCAGCAGAACGACAATGGACAGGGGAAGTCGTTGGTCCTATAATTCACCCCTCCACTTT. This chain links TRBV7-3 with TRBJ1-6, with 9 bases aligning to TRBD1. The germline V gene encodes CDR1 SGHTA and CDR2 FQGTGA. CDR3 length equals 21 residues. Losses at the gene ends were 6 bases for V and 1 base for J; bases not matched to a gene: 19.

This clone was recorded a few times. CDR3 in DNA: TGTGCCAGCAGCAAACTTATAGCGAACACTGAAGCTTTCTTT. This codes for CASSKLIANTEAFF. The genes are TRBV5-4 and TRBJ1-1, with no clear D. Germline lookup yields CDR1 SGHNT and CDR2 YYREEE (reference sequence). CDR3 length: 14 amino acids. Trimming cost V 4 bases and J 1 base, with 11 bases left between them.

The rearrangement links TRBV18 to TRBJ2-7; possibly TRBD1 for D (6 bases). This CDR3 is 13 amino acids long. Deletions cut 3 bases from V and 11 bases from J, with 17 bases between. Germline V CDR1 and CDR2: KGHSH, LQKENI. The CDR3 protein is CASSPLGQGKEYF. As DNA, the CDR3 is TGTGCCAGCTCACCTCTCGGGCAGGGGAAGGAGTACTTC.

The rearrangement links TRBV2 to TRBJ2-5; D is possibly TRBD2 (6 bases). V lost 2 bases to trimming and J lost 4 bases, with 11 bases between them. CDR3 length: 14 residues. CDR1 and CDR2 (germline): SNHLY, FYNNEI. The DNA of the CDR3 is TGTGCCAGCAGTGAATCGGAGGGGAGAGAGACCCAGTACTTC. Translated, it gives CASSESEGRETQYF.

The J gene is TRBJ2-7, the V gene TRBV14; 7 bases align to TRBD2. Germline assignment: CDR1 SGHDN and CDR2 FVKESK. This CDR3 contains 13 residues. With 2 bases clipped from V and 3 bases from J, the junction kept 1 base outside the gene matches. The CDR3 here is CASSQRDYYEQYF. CDR3 in DNA: TGTGCCAGCAGCCAAAGGGACTACTACGAGCAGTACTTC.

This clone was detected only a few times. This rearrangement joins TRBV28 to TRBJ1-2; 9 bases match TRBD1. Trimming took 7 bases from V and 9 from J; bases not matched to a gene: 12. The CDR3 has 14 residues. The germline gives CDR1 MDHEN, CDR2 SYDVKM. Here the CDR3 DNA reads TGTGCCAGCACCCCCGGGACAGGGACACATAGCTACACCTTC. Its protein is CASTPGTGTHSYTF.

This clone came up a few times. This chain joins TRBV29-1 and TRBJ1-5; no firm D call. Germline-derived CDR1 and CDR2 are SQVTM and ANQGSEA. The CDR3 contains 13 residues. V was cut by 2 bases and J by 4 bases, with 9 bases left in between. The CDR3 bases are TGCAGCGTTGAACTCTCGGGAAATCAGCCCCAGCATTTT. This sequence encodes CSVELSGNQPQHF.

This clone has only one observation. The chain combines TRBV10-3 with TRBJ2-1, with D possibly TRBD2 on 6 matching bases. Per germline, CDR1 ENHRY and CDR2 SYGVKD. The CDR3 has 14 residues. V was clipped by 1 base and J by 9 bases, with 13 bases between them. This chain's CDR3 is CAISEFREKGEQFF. The CDR3 DNA follows: TGTGCCATCAGTGAGTTCCGGGAGAAGGGTGAGCAGTTCTTC.

The chain links TRBV6-1 to TRBJ1-2; no definite D call. The CDR3 extends over 15 amino acids. Germline-derived CDR1 and CDR2 are MNHNS and SASEGT. Deletions cut 3 bases from V and 1 base from J, with 12 bases between. CDR3 residues: CASSEFARVNYGYTF. Here the CDR3 DNA reads TGTGCCAGCAGTGAGTTCGCGAGGGTTAACTATGGCTACACCTTC.

The J gene is TRBJ1-4, the V gene TRBV2, with D maybe TRBD1 (5 bases). This CDR3 is 15 amino acids long. Trimming removed 6 bases at V and 7 bases at J, with 18 bases between. The germline V gene has CDR1 SNHLY and CDR2 FYNNEI. CDR3 DNA: TGTGCCAGCAGGGGAGGGCAGGGATGGGGTGAAAAACTGTTTTTT. Translated: CASRGGQGWGEKLFF. Complete variable domain (other parts from reference TRBV2 and TRBJ1-4): EPEVTQTPSHQVTQMGQEVILRCVPISNHLYFYWYRQILGQKVEFLVSFYNNEISEKSEIFDDQFSVERPDGSNFTLKIRSTKLEDSAMYFCASRGGQGWGEKLFFGSGTQLSVL.

The chain is built from TRBV6-5 and TRBJ1-2; 8 bases align to TRBD1. The CDR3 has 12 residues. Germline values: CDR1 MNHEY, CDR2 SVGAGI. With 10 bases clipped from V and 5 bases from J, the junction kept 6 bases outside the gene matches. CDR3 residues: CATATGGYGYTF. CDR3 nucleotide sequence: TGTGCCACCGCAACAGGGGGATATGGCTACACCTTC.

V and J are TRBV28 and TRBJ1-3; 7 bases are shared with TRBD1. Looked up from germline, CDR1 is MDHEN and CDR2 is SYDVKM. The CDR3 has 17 residues. With V trimmed by 2 bases and J by 2 bases, 9 bases remained unmatched. Here the CDR3 DNA reads TGTGCCAGCAGTTTACGGCGACTGACAGGGACTGGAAACACCATATATTTT. Translating gives CASSLRRLTGTGNTIYF. The whole variable domain, remainder taken from reference TRBV28 and TRBJ1-3, is DVKVTQSSRYLVKRTGEKVFLECVQDMDHENMFWYRQDPGLGLRLIYFSYDVKMKEKGDIPEGYSVSREKKERFSLILESASTNQTSMYLCASSLRRLTGTGNTIYFGEGSWLTVV.

The chain is built from TRBV19 and TRBJ1-5; TRBD1 aligns across 8 bases. Unmatched junction bases numbered 3, after V lost 5 bases and J lost 0 bases. The CDR3 has 15 residues. Looked up from germline, CDR1 is LNHDA and CDR2 is SQIVND (reference sequence). CDR3 region: CASSLGQGSNQPQHF. Here the CDR3 DNA reads TGTGCCAGTAGTTTAGGACAGGGTAGCAATCAGCCCCAGCATTTT.

The chain employs TRBV14 and TRBJ2-7; maybe TRBD1 (6 bases). Germline lookup yields CDR1 SGHDN and CDR2 FVKESK. V gave up 0 bases and J gave up 3 bases, with 21 bases separating them. This CDR3 is 18 amino acids long. The DNA for the CDR3 is TGTGCCAGCAGCCAAGACGGTTTCGGGACAAGCCGACTCTACGAGCAGTACTTC. Amino acids: CASSQDGFGTSRLYEQYF.

The chain recombines TRBV19 with TRBJ2-1; no firm D call. Trimming took 5 bases from V and 0 from J, leaving 5 bases between them. Germline CDR1 and CDR2: LNHDA and SQIVND (reference sequence). The CDR3 runs 13 residues. CDR3 DNA sequence: TGTGCCAGTAGTTCTCTCTCCTACAATGAGCAGTTCTTC. This encodes CASSSLSYNEQFF.

The table lists this clone with a count of one. The rearrangement joins TRBV21-1 to TRBJ2-7; TRBD2 was called by the table and not checked on the DNA. TRBV21-1 corresponds to a pseudogene. CDR3 length equals 15 residues. The CDR3 is CASSKAHTSPSEQYF. The CDR3 DNA sequence: TGTGCCAGCAGCAAAGCCCATACCTCCCCTAGCGAGCAGTACTTC.

The rearrangement joins TRBV6-1 to TRBJ2-7, with a weak D call TRBD2 (6 bases). Trimming cost V 3 bases and J 3 bases, with 15 bases left between them. Germline V gives CDR1 MNHNS, CDR2 SASEGT. The CDR3 consists of 15 residues. The CDR3 DNA is TGTGCCAGCAGTGACGGGCCTAGCGAGTACTACGAGCAGTACTTC. Its translation is CASSDGPSEYYEQYF.

This chain links TRBV7-9 with TRBJ1-2; 7 bases are a match to TRBD1. Germline V lookup: CDR1 SEHNR, CDR2 FQNEAQ (reference sequence). This CDR3 is built from 15 residues. The V segment lost 5 bases and the J segment 4 bases; nucleotides outside the gene matches: 10. The CDR3 spells CASSTTGVDIYGYTF. The CDR3 bases are TGTGCCAGCAGCACCACAGGGGTGGATATCTATGGCTACACCTTC.

This clone was seen a few times. The rearrangement uses TRBV3-1 (or the pseudogene TRBV3-2) and TRBJ1-5; D gene ambiguous. The germline CDR1 and CDR2 sequences are LGHDT and YNNKEL (reference sequence). Deletions cut 3 bases from V and 2 bases from J, with 11 bases between. This CDR3 spans 15 amino acids. CDR3 amino acids: CASSQGGLGNQPQHF. CDR3 bases: TGTGCCAGCAGCCAGGGAGGATTGGGCAATCAGCCCCAGCATTTT.

This chain uses TRBV27 with TRBJ2-7; D is unresolved. V shed 1 base and J shed 0 bases, with 7 bases lying between them. The CDR3 is 14 amino acids. Germline CDR1 and CDR2: MNHEY and SMNVEV (reference sequence). CDR3 region: CASSLYDNSYEQYF. The CDR3 region has the DNA TGTGCCAGCAGTTTATATGACAACTCCTACGAGCAGTACTTC.

This clone has just one count. This chain links TRBV5-6 with TRBJ1-2; D gene unclear. Germline CDR1 is SGHDT and CDR2 is YYEEEE. The CDR3 has 15 amino acids. Trimming removed 4 bases from V and 2 bases from J, with 15 bases in between. For the CDR3, the DNA is TGTGCCAGCAGCACGACCGGTGGCGGGAACTATGGCTACACCTTC. Translation: CASSTTGGGNYGYTF.

The chain combines TRBV28 with TRBJ2-2, with D possibly being TRBD2 (5 bases). Per the germline V gene, CDR1 is MDHEN and CDR2 is SYDVKM. The ends were cut back, 6 bases at V and 2 bases at J, with 13 bases in the middle. CDR3 length equals 15 residues. This CDR3 is CASSPSRGNTGELFF. CDR3 bases: TGTGCCAGCAGCCCTTCCCGGGGAAACACCGGGGAGCTGTTTTTT.

J is TRBJ2-1 and V is TRBV5-1; maybe TRBD1 (6 bases). With 0 bases removed from V and 3 bases from J, the gap between germline ends came to 13 bases. The germline V gene encodes CDR1 SGHRS and CDR2 YFSETQ. The CDR3 consists of 16 residues. For the CDR3, the DNA is TGCGCCAGCAGCTTGGTCGGTGACAGGAACTACAATGAGCAGTTCTTC. Residues: CASSLVGDRNYNEQFF.

This chain connects TRBV7-8 to TRBJ2-3, with 10 nucleotides matching TRBD1. CDR1 is SGHVS and CDR2 is FQNEAQ in the germline V gene. After removal of 3 bases from V and 0 bases from J, the junction contained 0 bases not matched to a gene. CDR3 length equals 15 residues. This chain's CDR3 is CASSLDRGSTDTQYF. CDR3 sequence (DNA): TGTGCCAGCAGCTTGGACAGGGGGAGCACAGATACGCAGTATTTT.

The rearrangement uses TRBV5-4 and TRBJ2-7, with D unclear. The CDR3 has 14 amino acids. Germline loops: CDR1 SGHNT, CDR2 YYREEE (reference sequence). Trimming took 4 bases from V and 2 from J, leaving 13 bases between them. CDR3 sequence: CASSETVLTYEQYF. CDR3 in DNA: TGTGCCAGCAGCGAAACAGTTCTCACCTACGAGCAGTACTTC.

The genes are TRBV28 and TRBJ2-7, with D maybe TRBD1 (6 bases). Germline CDR1 and CDR2: MDHEN and SYDVKM. Trimming took off 6 bases at V and 2 bases at J, with 8 bases between the two ends. The CDR3 has 12 residues. In DNA form, the CDR3 reads TGTGCCAGCAGGGACAGCACCTACGAGCAGTACTTC. It specifies CASRDSTYEQYF.

This chain connects TRBV14 to TRBJ2-5, with D maybe TRBD2 (5 bases). The CDR3 loop spans 17 amino acids. CDR1 is SGHDN, CDR2 FVKESK, per germline. V was shortened by 3 bases and J by 1 base, with 18 bases between the two germline ends. The CDR3 DNA sequence: TGTGCCAGCAGCCAGGCTGGGATCCAGCGGTTCCAAGAGACCCAGTACTTC. This gives the protein CASSQAGIQRFQETQYF.

The V gene is TRBV4-2, the J gene TRBJ2-7, with D possibly TRBD2 on 6 matching bases. V gave up 1 base and J gave up 0 bases, with 13 bases separating them. The CDR3 has 16 amino acids. Looked up from germline, CDR1 is LGHNA and CDR2 is YNFKEQ. CDR3 region: CASSQGSSGDSYEQYF. The CDR3 nucleotides read TGTGCCAGCAGCCAAGGATCCTCGGGAGACTCCTACGAGCAGTACTTC.